This T cell receptor beta chain was retrieved from a study of early T cells in non-severe SARS-CoV-2 infection. CDR3 length equals 13 residues. V dropped 1 base and J dropped 4 bases, with 7 bases sitting between them. Germline lookup yields CDR1 SGHAT and CDR2 FQNNGV. TCRdb processed the 5' RACE reads anew with MiXCR; each CDR3 protein has one entry. The sample comprises approximately 97,000 distinct CDR3 sequences, 8% to 13% of which are singletons, and around 4.6% rests with the top ten. Ten or more counts support this clonotype. The chain has TRBV11-2 and TRBJ1-1, with D unclear. The sequence derives from an adult who was a healthcare worker with PCR-confirmed SARS-CoV-2 infection or an uninfected control (not recorded which). Sequences were derived from whole blood, sampled at baseline. CDR3 amino acids: CASSLGSGTEAFF. Here the CDR3 DNA reads TGTGCCAGCAGCTTAGGTTCGGGCACTGAAGCTTTCTTT.